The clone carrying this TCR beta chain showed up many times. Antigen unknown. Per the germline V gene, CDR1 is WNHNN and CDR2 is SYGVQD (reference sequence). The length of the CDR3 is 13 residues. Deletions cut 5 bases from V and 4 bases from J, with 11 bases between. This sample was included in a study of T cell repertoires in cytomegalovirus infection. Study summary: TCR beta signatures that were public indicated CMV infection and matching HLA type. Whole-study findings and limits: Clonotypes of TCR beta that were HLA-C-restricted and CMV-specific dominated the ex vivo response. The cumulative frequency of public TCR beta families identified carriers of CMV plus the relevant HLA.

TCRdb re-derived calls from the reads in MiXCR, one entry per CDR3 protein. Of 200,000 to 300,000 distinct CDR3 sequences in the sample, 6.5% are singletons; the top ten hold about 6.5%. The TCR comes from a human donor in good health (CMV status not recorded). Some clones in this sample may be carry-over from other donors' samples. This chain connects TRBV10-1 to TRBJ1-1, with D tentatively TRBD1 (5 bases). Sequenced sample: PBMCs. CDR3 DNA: TGCGCCAGCAGTCAGGGTTTGGGCACTGAAGCTTTCTTT. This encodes CASSQGLGTEAFF.